The 5 T cell receptor beta chains reported below all come from one sample, sequenced in a study of cytomegalovirus exposure and HLA in healthy donors. Profiling relied on immunoSEQ multiplex PCR, and the TCRdb table lists in-frame clones only, not all of them. The sample holds 120,000 or so clones, roughly 89% seen once. Source material: PBMCs. The receptors shown here come from a young woman in good health and CMV-seronegative.

The gene calls are TRBV6-6 and TRBJ2-4; 8 nucleotides agree with TRBD1. The germline CDR1 and CDR2 sequences are MNHNY and SVGAGI (reference sequence). V lost 6 bases and J lost 6; bases outside the gene matches: 4. The CDR3 sequence is 13 residues long. The CDR3 loop reads CASRGTGTNIQYF. The CDR3 bases are TGTGCCAGCAGGGGGACAGGAACAAACATTCAGTACTTC.

In this sample, this clone turned up once. Other nucleotide sequences in the sample specify the same CDR3. The chain has TRBV18 and TRBJ1-1, with 8 bases that match TRBD1. CDR3 length equals 14 residues. The V gene's germline CDR1 is KGHSH and CDR2 LQKENI. The V segment lost 2 bases and the J segment 5 bases; nucleotides outside the gene matches: 4. CDR3 DNA sequence: TGTGCCAGCTCACCAGGACAGGGTGAGACTGAAGCTTTCTTT. Translation gives CASSPGQGETEAFF.

V gene TRBV2 combines with J gene TRBJ1-2; 7 bases line up with TRBD1. V shed 5 bases, J shed 5 bases, and the junction held 8 bases outside the gene matches. CDR3 length equals 14 residues. Germline lookup yields CDR1 SNHLY and CDR2 FYNNEI. The CDR3 reads CASSQGEIGYGYTF. CDR3 nucleotides: TGTGCCAGCAGTCAGGGGGAAATCGGATATGGCTACACCTTC. The full variable domain, with the rest looked up from reference TRBV2 and TRBJ1-2, is EPEVTQTPSHQVTQMGQEVILRCVPISNHLYFYWYRQILGQKVEFLVSFYNNEISEKSEIFDDQFSVERPDGSNFTLKIRSTKLEDSAMYFCASSQGEIGYGYTFGSGTRLTVV.

The chain recombines TRBV30 with TRBJ1-4; 10 nucleotides line up with TRBD1. The CDR3 has 16 residues. Germline CDR1 GTSNPN, CDR2 SVGIG (reference sequence). V shed 3 bases and J 7 bases; nucleotides not matched to a gene: 11. The CDR3 reads CAWSVGTGVTGEKLFF. The CDR3 DNA reads as TGTGCCTGGAGCGTCGGGACAGGGGTTACTGGTGAAAAACTGTTTTTT.

The J gene is TRBJ1-1, the V gene TRBV19; weak D call: TRBD1 (5 bases). V lost 5 bases to trimming and J lost 2 bases, with 12 bases between them. Germline V gives CDR1 LNHDA, CDR2 SQIVND (reference sequence). CDR3 length: 14 amino acids. DNA of the CDR3: TGTGCCAGTAGTGAGCAGGGCTTTAACACTGAAGCTTTCTTT. Translated: CASSEQGFNTEAFF.